This T cell receptor beta chain stems from a study of neurological immune-mediated disorders. Study-wide results and caveats: Healthy controls had more TCR clonal expansion than multiple sclerosis, which showed the least, whereas HTLV-1-associated myelopathy showed the most.

This clonotype was seen a handful of times. Its antigen is not identified. It may be a read error: a sequence one base away is much more abundant. The germline V gene encodes CDR1 LGHDT and CDR2 YNNKEL (reference sequence). This CDR3 contains 14 residues. Trimming left V 4 bases short and J 11 bases short, with 17 bases between. Via MiXCR, TCRdb re-called the 5' RACE reads, giving one row per CDR3 protein. The sample has about 66,000 distinct CDR3 sequences; 3.5% to 5% are singletons. This receptor was taken from a man younger than 40 with multiple sclerosis. The material sequenced was PBMCs. The chain recombines TRBV3-1 with TRBJ1-4; D is possibly TRBD1 (5 bases). CDR3 region: CASSRQSTGDKLFF. The CDR3 nucleotides are TGTGCCAGCAGCCGACAGTCAACGGGGGACAAACTGTTTTTT.